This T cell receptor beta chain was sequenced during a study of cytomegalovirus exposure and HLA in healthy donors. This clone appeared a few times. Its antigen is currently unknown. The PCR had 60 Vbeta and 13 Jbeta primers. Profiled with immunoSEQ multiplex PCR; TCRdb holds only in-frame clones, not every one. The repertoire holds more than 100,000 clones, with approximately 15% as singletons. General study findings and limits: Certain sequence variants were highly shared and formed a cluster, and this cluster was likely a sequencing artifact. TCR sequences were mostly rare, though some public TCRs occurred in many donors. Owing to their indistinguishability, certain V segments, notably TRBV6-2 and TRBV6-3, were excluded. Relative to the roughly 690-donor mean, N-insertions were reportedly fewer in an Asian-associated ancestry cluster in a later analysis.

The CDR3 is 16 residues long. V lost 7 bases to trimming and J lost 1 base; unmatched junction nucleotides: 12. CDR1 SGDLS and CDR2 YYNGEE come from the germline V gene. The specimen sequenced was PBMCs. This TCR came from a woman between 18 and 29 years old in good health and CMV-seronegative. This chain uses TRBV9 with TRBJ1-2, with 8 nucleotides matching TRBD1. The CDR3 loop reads CASGQGRTPNNYGYTF. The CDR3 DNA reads TGTGCCAGCGGACAGGGTAGGACCCCGAATAACTATGGCTACACCTTC. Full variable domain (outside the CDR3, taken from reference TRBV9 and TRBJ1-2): DSGVTQTPKHLITATGQRVTLRCSPRSGDLSVYWYQQSLDQGLQFLIQYYNGEERAKGNILERFSAQQFPDLHSELNLSSLELGDSALYFCASGQGRTPNNYGYTFGSGTRLTVV.